This T cell receptor (beta chain) originates from a study of cytomegalovirus exposure and HLA in healthy donors. Study results and caveats: Indistinguishable V segments such as TRBV6-2 and TRBV6-3 were excluded. One cluster of highly shared sequence variants probably arose as a sequencing artifact. Later on, analysis showed that most CMV-associated TCR beta chains appeared to be HLA-restricted.

The CDR3 spans 13 residues. The V end lost 0 bases, the J end lost 4 bases, and 9 bases lay between the germline ends. The V gene's germline CDR1 is SQVTM and CDR2 ANQGSEA. With 60 Vbeta and 13 Jbeta primers, the PCR was carried out. Sequencing used immunoSEQ multiplex PCR; TCRdb keeps in-frame clones, though not all of them. The sample consists of 150,000 to 200,000 clones, 70% to 90% of them appearing once. Details on this clone: Its antigen is unknown.

This TCR derives from a woman younger than 45 in good health and CMV-seronegative. The J gene is TRBJ1-2, the V gene TRBV29-1; D is undetermined. Material for sequencing was PBMCs. CDR3 loop: CSVEDLGGYGYTF. CDR3 nucleotide sequence: TGCAGCGTTGAAGATCTCGGTGGCTATGGCTACACCTTC.